One T cell receptor (beta chain) is described in this entry. Its target is unknown. Produced via immunoSEQ multiplex PCR; TCRdb's table is partial and in-frame only. The sample lists some 120,000 clones, roughly 80% seen once, with about 3% in the top ten. The V gene lost 2 bases and the J gene lost 4 bases, with 8 bases spanning the gap. The CDR3 loop spans 14 amino acids. The germline V gene has CDR1 SGHVS and CDR2 FNYEAQ. This entry is derived from a study of radiation and T cells in renal cell carcinoma. Whole-study results and caveats: Baseline intratumoral clonotype presence is unknown without pretreatment biopsies. In blood, top tumor clones expanded by 2 weeks, shrinking by 4.

As for time point: baseline pretreatment blood. Treatment described: 15 Gy SBRT to primary tumor, nephrectomy 4 weeks later. Clear cell pathology was present in this patient's renal cell carcinoma. The sequence derives from an older woman with renal cell carcinoma. The specimen was blood, collected from a patient whose treatment included radiotherapy and nephrectomy. The chain recombines TRBV7-6 with TRBJ2-2, with no clear D. The CDR3 bases are TGTGCCAGCAGCTTATACGGACCCACCGGGGAGCTGTTTTTT. Encoded protein: CASSLYGPTGELFF.